This T cell receptor beta chain is drawn from a study of T cell responses to AZD1222 COVID-19 vaccine (dated by TCRdb to the early 2020s). Regarding the study in general: TCR sequencing was performed for over 230 trial participants, of whom about 200 were given two doses of AZD1222 and around 26 were given two doses of MenACWY control vaccine. Trial participants were enrolled by age into 18-55, 56-69 and 70-plus year subgroups, with about 150, 28 and 57 TCR-sequenced participants respectively.

Overall study outcomes, separate from this receptor: The vaccine-associated CD4 TCRs covered the entire spike protein, and the dominant responses fell in regions 160-218 and 743-854. Conclusions about previously exposed vaccinees are limited, since just six AZD1222 recipients were seropositive for SARS-CoV-2 at baseline. Because no samples from the day 14 peak response were available, repertoires could be characterized only after the peak T cell response. Reportedly, close to half of the unique spike-specific TCRs recognized epitopes lying outside the regions that are mutated in the B.1.351 and B.1.1.7 variants. Participants were mostly white British, with more females than males. The authors suggested clonal diversity may have been underestimated. A significant rise in spike-specific TCR breadth and depth was observed after two AZD1222 doses relative to day 0 and relative to MenACWY recipients. In the small 56-69-year group, the increase in depth fell short of significance, most likely because of low power.

The sample's time point label, in plain terms: baseline before first vaccination. The treatment or condition label, read with the paper, signifies: meningococcal conjugate vaccine given as trial control. The vaccinee samples were drawn from two UK trials, COV001 and COV002, one of which was a single-blind randomized controlled phase 2/3 trial testing AZD1222 (ChAdOx1 nCoV-19) in healthy adults. For TCRbeta chain sequencing, PBMC samples from trial participants were taken at day 0 and at day 28 after the second dose. The CDR3 regions of human TCRbeta chains were analyzed by immunosequencing. The original pipeline was this. Repertoire TCRs were checked for matches against a reference library of SARS-CoV-2-specific TCRs that had been generated using the MIRA antigen-specificity platform. Breadth meant the fraction of unique TCRs that were SARS-CoV-2-associated, whereas depth meant the fraction of total T cells that were SARS-CoV-2-associated. Using the MIRA data, each spike-specific TCR was assigned both to the spike region to which the TCR was reactive and to a CD4 or CD8 class. Log10-transformed breadth and depth values were compared by one-way ANOVA with Sidak's multiple comparisons tests. This immuneACCESS table, as held by TCRdb, lists in-frame sequences with V and J called but not all clones. Of the missing ones, under half trace to an unresolved V gene in checked studies; the others have no known cause. V and J calls and clone size follow that table, whereas D and trimming were derived from the DNA. The sample has more than 140,000 clones on record, around 88% of them singletons. The ten largest make up approximately 3.1% of the sample.

On this clone: Which antigen it targets is not known. Per-nucleotide qualities are absent, and no much larger clonotype sits a single base away.

The CDR3, cysteine through phenylalanine, is 15 amino acids long. The DNA shown is the 45-base CDR3, in frame from base 1. V and J are trimmed by 1 base and 6 bases, and the gene matches miss 5 bases of the junction. CDR1 is given as SGHNT and CDR2 as YENEEA, both from the germline V gene. The receptor's source is an adult in good health. The V and J segments used are TRBV11-3 and TRBJ2-1; 8 bases in the junction line up with TRBD1. The sample was peripheral blood, taken on day 0 of MenACWY control vaccination. The CDR3 here reads CASSLGTGIPNEQFF. The DNA sequence reads TGTGCCAGCAGCTTAGGGACAGGGATTCCCAATGAGCAGTTCTTC.